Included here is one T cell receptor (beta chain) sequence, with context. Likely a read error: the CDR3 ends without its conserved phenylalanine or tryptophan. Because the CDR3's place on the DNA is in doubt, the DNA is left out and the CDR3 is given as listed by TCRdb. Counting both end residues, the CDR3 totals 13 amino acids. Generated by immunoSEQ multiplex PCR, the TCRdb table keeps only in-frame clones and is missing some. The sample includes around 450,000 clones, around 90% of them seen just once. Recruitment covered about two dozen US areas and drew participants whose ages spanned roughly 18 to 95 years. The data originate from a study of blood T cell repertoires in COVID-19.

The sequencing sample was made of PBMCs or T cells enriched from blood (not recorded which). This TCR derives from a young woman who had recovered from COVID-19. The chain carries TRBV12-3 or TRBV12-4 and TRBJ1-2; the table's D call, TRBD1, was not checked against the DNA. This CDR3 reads CAPPPPRPGTPRT.